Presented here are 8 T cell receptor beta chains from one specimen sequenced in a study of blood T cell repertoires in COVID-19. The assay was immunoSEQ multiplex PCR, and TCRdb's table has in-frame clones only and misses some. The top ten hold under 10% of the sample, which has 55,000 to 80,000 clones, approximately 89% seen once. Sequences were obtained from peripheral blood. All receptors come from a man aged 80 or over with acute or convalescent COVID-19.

The CDR3 coding sequence is TGTGCCAGCAGCCAAAAACGGTACAGTGGGGAAAAACTGTTTTTT. It is translated as CASSQKRYSGEKLFF. The rearrangement links TRBV4-2 to TRBJ1-4; no definite D call. Germline CDR1 and CDR2: LGHNA and YNFKEQ. Trimming stripped 2 bases from V and 8 bases from J, with 15 bases between. The CDR3 loop spans 15 amino acids.

CDR3 in amino acids: CASSLGASGNTDTQYF. The CDR3 DNA is TGCGCCAGCAGCTTGGGCGCTAGCGGAAACACAGATACGCAGTATTTT. The V call is TRBV5-1, the J call TRBJ2-3; TRBD2 aligns across 7 bases. The CDR3 runs 16 residues. Germline assignment: CDR1 SGHRS and CDR2 YFSETQ. Trimming took 0 bases from V and 2 from J; bases not matched to a gene: 6.

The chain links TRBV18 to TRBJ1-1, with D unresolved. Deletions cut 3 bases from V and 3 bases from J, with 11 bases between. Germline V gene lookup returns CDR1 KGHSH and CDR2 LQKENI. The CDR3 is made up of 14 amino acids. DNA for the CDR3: TGTGCCAGCTCACCTCAGGCCGGGGACACTGAAGCTTTCTTT. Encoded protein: CASSPQAGDTEAFF.

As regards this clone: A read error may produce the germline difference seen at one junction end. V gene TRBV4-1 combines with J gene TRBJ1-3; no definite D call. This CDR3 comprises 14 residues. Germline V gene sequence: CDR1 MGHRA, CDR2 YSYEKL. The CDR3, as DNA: TGCGCCAGCAGCCAAGGGGAGACTGGTAACACCATATATTTT. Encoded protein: CASSQGETGNTIYF.

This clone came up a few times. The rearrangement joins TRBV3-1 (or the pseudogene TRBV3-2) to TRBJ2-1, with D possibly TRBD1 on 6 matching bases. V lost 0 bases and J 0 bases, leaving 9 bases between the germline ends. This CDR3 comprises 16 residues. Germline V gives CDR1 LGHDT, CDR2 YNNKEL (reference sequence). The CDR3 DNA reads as TGTGCCAGCAGCCAAGATACCAGGGGCTCCTACAATGAGCAGTTCTTC. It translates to CASSQDTRGSYNEQFF.

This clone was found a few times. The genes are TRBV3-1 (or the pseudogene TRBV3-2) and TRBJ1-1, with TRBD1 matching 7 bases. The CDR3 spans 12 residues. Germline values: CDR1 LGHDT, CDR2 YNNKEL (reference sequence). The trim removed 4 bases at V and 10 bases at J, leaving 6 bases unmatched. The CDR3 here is CASSLVSGGAFF. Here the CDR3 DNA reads TGTGCCAGCAGCCTAGTGTCAGGGGGAGCTTTCTTT.

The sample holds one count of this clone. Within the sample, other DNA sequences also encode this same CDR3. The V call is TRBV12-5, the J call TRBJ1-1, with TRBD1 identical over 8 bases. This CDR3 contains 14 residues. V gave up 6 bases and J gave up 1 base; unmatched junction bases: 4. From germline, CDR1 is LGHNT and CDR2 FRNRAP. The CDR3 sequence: CASGPGGPNTEAFF. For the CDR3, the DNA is TGTGCTAGTGGCCCAGGGGGCCCGAACACTGAAGCTTTCTTT.

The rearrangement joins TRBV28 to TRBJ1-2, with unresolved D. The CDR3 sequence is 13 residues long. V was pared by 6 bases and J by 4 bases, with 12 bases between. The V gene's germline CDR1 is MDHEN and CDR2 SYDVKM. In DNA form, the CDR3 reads TGTGCCAGCAGACTCCCGCGGAGCTATGGCTACACCTTC. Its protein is CASRLPRSYGYTF.